These T cell receptor beta chains were read from a single sample in a study of T-cell memory formation after mild COVID-19. TCRdb analysed the 5' RACE reads with MiXCR anew, one entry per CDR3 protein. Among 400,000 to 500,000 distinct CDR3 sequences, 20% were seen once, and the ten largest hold approximately 8.4%. Sample: PBMCs or a T cell subset sorted from them (not recorded which). The source of these receptors is an adult woman who had mild COVID-19 (a few samples of this study predate the infection). Cell type and time point are not known. Both conserved end residues are trimmed from each CDR3. The D gene is left open where the match is weak.

CDR3: ASSVDLAGGITDTQY
V: TRBV9
J: TRBJ2-3
D: TRBD2

CDR3: ASSSTGGTYEQY
V: TRBV12-3/TRBV12-4
J: TRBJ2-7
D: TRBD1

CDR3: ASSYRRGGVNEQF
V: TRBV6-5
J: TRBJ2-1
D: TRBD2

CDR3: ASSSLERAYEQY
V: TRBV7-9
J: TRBJ2-7
D: .

CDR3: ASSLDRGSPS
V: TRBV11-2
J: TRBJ2-7
D: .

CDR3: ATKPSTDQPQH
V: TRBV2
J: TRBJ1-5
D: .

CDR3: ASRGTGANVLT
V: TRBV12-3/TRBV12-4
J: TRBJ2-6
D: .

CDR3: ASSYGAGGPSEQF
V: TRBV6-5
J: TRBJ2-1
D: TRBD2

CDR3: ASSSQGQGSDTQY
V: TRBV5-1
J: TRBJ2-3
D: TRBD1

CDR3: ASSQEVPDTQY
V: TRBV14
J: TRBJ2-3
D: .

CDR3: ASSRLDDQPQH
V: TRBV7-2
J: TRBJ1-5
D: .

CDR3: ASSHLILGTAYNSPLH
V: TRBV5-4
J: TRBJ1-6
D: TRBD1

CDR3: AWTRTGPYEQY
V: TRBV30
J: TRBJ2-7
D: TRBD1

CDR3: ASSLVEGLGTAGYT
V: TRBV7-9
J: TRBJ1-2
D: .

CDR3: ASSYSGLRGASYEQY
V: TRBV6-5
J: TRBJ2-7
D: .

CDR3: ASSQLRGNYGYT
V: TRBV4-1
J: TRBJ1-2
D: TRBD1

CDR3: SVVVTGTNYGYT
V: TRBV29-1
J: TRBJ1-2
D: .

CDR3: SARIEARGHEQF
V: TRBV20-1
J: TRBJ2-1
D: .

CDR3: ATGVKTEETQY
V: TRBV6-2/TRBV6-3
J: TRBJ2-5
D: .

CDR3: SARDQALAGALSYNEQF
V: TRBV20-1
J: TRBJ2-1
D: TRBD2

CDR3: ASSRSDRPLQY
V: TRBV5-1
J: TRBJ2-7
D: .

CDR3: ATSRDWGDEQF
V: TRBV15
J: TRBJ2-1
D: .

CDR3: ASIYKPGAEDTQY
V: TRBV5-1
J: TRBJ2-3
D: .

CDR3: ASTRQSGGNEQF
V: TRBV19
J: TRBJ2-1
D: .

CDR3: ASSSQDHNSPLH
V: TRBV5-1
J: TRBJ1-6
D: .

CDR3: SGLTGSSSYEQY
V: TRBV20-1
J: TRBJ2-7
D: TRBD1

CDR3: ASSQGLAGGNEQF
V: TRBV5-1
J: TRBJ2-1
D: TRBD2

CDR3: ASSPGPGLADNEQF
V: TRBV7-9
J: TRBJ2-1
D: TRBD2

CDR3: ASSSVSGYT
V: TRBV7-9
J: TRBJ1-2
D: .

CDR3: ASSDRRSTGELF
V: TRBV2
J: TRBJ2-2
D: .

CDR3: ASSWLRTSGVVYEQY
V: TRBV12-3/TRBV12-4
J: TRBJ2-7
D: TRBD2

CDR3: ASSPDPQRRGEQY
V: TRBV6-2/TRBV6-3
J: TRBJ2-7
D: .

CDR3: SVEGTSHRSYNEQF
V: TRBV29-1
J: TRBJ2-1
D: TRBD2

CDR3: ASRGTGTHSY
V: TRBV6-1
J: TRBJ2-7
D: TRBD1

CDR3: ASSSRVLEQF
V: TRBV18
J: TRBJ2-1
D: .

CDR3: SVTRGAGELF
V: TRBV29-1
J: TRBJ2-2
D: TRBD2

CDR3: ATSRENGPEAF
V: TRBV15
J: TRBJ1-1
D: .

CDR3: ATSDSRGPSWEQY
V: TRBV24-1
J: TRBJ2-7
D: .

CDR3: SVEGLAGGPSYNEQF
V: TRBV29-1
J: TRBJ2-1
D: TRBD2

CDR3: ASRRLAGMEDTQY
V: TRBV11-2
J: TRBJ2-3
D: TRBD2

CDR3: ATSVGGQTQPQH
V: TRBV24-1
J: TRBJ1-5
D: .

CDR3: ASSSYRGRTEAF
V: TRBV7-2
J: TRBJ1-1
D: TRBD1

CDR3: SVEQQGKVYNEQF
V: TRBV29-1
J: TRBJ2-1
D: TRBD1

CDR3: ASSRTRRSYNEQF
V: TRBV7-2
J: TRBJ2-1
D: TRBD2

CDR3: ASSIGPFHAF
V: TRBV19
J: TRBJ1-1
D: .

CDR3: ASSLGPGLAGGNPKNIQY
V: TRBV4-1
J: TRBJ2-4
D: TRBD2

CDR3: ASSRFGGANNEQF
V: TRBV14
J: TRBJ2-1
D: TRBD2

CDR3: SARPSEGVSTEAF
V: TRBV20-1
J: TRBJ1-1
D: .

CDR3: SATPGQGFFYGYT
V: TRBV20-1
J: TRBJ1-2
D: TRBD1

CDR3: ASSFPPRPQGSDTQY
V: TRBV7-9
J: TRBJ2-3
D: .